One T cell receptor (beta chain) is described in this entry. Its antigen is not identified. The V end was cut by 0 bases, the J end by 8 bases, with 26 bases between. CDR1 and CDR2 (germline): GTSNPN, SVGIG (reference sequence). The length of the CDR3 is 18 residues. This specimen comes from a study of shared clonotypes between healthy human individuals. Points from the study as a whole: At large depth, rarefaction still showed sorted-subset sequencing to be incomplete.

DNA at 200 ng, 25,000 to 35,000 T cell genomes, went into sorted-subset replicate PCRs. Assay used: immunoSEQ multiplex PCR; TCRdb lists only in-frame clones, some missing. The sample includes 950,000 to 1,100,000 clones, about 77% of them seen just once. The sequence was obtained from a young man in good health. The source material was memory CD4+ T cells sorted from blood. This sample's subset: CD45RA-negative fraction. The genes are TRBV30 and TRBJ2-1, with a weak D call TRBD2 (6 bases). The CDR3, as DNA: TGTGCCTGGAGTGTGGCCCGTCGCTTTCGGGGGAGCCAGGATGAGCAGTTCTTC. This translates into CAWSVARRFRGSQDEQFF.